The clone carrying this T cell receptor (beta chain) was seen more than once but under ten times. Its antigen is not identified. With a J-beta primer mix and a sample-barcoded 5' primer, a second PCR ran 7 to 11 cycles. From the 5' RACE reads, TCRdb called clonotypes with MiXCR, one entry per CDR3 protein. The table lists more than 800,000 distinct CDR3 sequences, around 28% of them singletons. The germline V gene has CDR1 SGDLS and CDR2 YYNGEE. The germline V and J ends were trimmed by 0 bases and 7 bases, with 11 bases remaining between them. The CDR3 runs 15 residues. These data belong to a study of blood T cells in healthy people across ages. Study as a whole: Roughly one uniquely barcoded beta molecule per two T cells was captured. Study outcomes and limitations: Estimates of total diversity, which came from one million sequenced T cells, were considered to be underestimates. The long-lived group displayed more naive CD4+ cells, plus higher diversity, than the aged donors did.

The TCR comes from a woman over 75 in good health. The J gene is TRBJ1-6, the V gene TRBV9; D is unclear. Sequenced: blood. DNA of the CDR3: TGTGCCAGCAGCGTAGGAACGGGGTGGAATTCACCCCTCCACTTT. Residues: CASSVGTGWNSPLHF.